Listed below are T cell receptor beta chains from one sample, sequenced in a study of graft-versus-host responses after intestinal transplantation. Their cognate antigens are unknown. The table came from immunoSEQ multiplex PCR; TCRdb's copy has only in-frame clones and leaves some out. The sample carries under 100,000 clones, 80% to 95% recorded once. Specimen: unstimulated CD8+ T cells sorted from spleen or lymph node cells, collected before transplant. These receptors originate from a human donor who was the organ donor for an intestinal transplant. Both conserved end residues are part of each CDR3. D genes are given only for firm matches. Clone sizes are given selectively: once, few, many, or a class where the clone is expanded.

j_call: TRBJ2-7; clone_size: NA; d_call: TRBD2; v_call: TRBV7-2; cdr3_aa: CASSLSSGGSYEQYF; cdr3_nt: TGTGCCAGCAGCTTGTCCAGCGGGGGATCCTACGAGCAGTACTTC
j_call: TRBJ1-1; clone_size: NA; d_call: NA; v_call: TRBV9; cdr3_aa: CASSEGQNTEAFF; cdr3_nt: TGTGCCAGCAGCGAAGGACAGAACACTGAAGCTTTCTTT
j_call: TRBJ1-4; clone_size: once; d_call: NA; v_call: TRBV19; cdr3_aa: CASTWGHTNEKLFF; cdr3_nt: TGTGCCAGTACCTGGGGACACACTAATGAAAAACTGTTTTTT
j_call: TRBJ2-5; clone_size: NA; d_call: TRBD2; v_call: TRBV27; cdr3_aa: CASSIPLSGGDVKQETQYF; cdr3_nt: TGTGCCAGCAGTATTCCACTTAGCGGGGGGGACGTAAAACAAGAGACCCAGTACTTC
j_call: TRBJ1-4; clone_size: NA; d_call: NA; v_call: TRBV27; cdr3_aa: CASSPNFEKLFF; cdr3_nt: TGTGCCAGCAGTCCAAATTTTGAAAAACTGTTTTTT
j_call: TRBJ1-5; clone_size: NA; d_call: NA; v_call: TRBV11-3; cdr3_aa: CASSLETDHNQPQHF; cdr3_nt: TGTGCCAGCAGCCTGGAGACAGACCACAATCAGCCCCAGCATTTT
j_call: TRBJ1-6; clone_size: NA; d_call: TRBD1; v_call: TRBV10-3; cdr3_aa: CAISDMLDRGSRSPLHF; cdr3_nt: TGTGCCATCAGTGACATGCTGGACAGGGGAAGTCGCTCACCCCTCCACTTT
j_call: TRBJ2-4; clone_size: once; d_call: NA; v_call: TRBV6-5; cdr3_aa: CASEGVGKNIQYF; cdr3_nt: TGTGCCAGTGAGGGGGTTGGCAAAAACATTCAGTACTTC
j_call: TRBJ1-1; clone_size: NA; d_call: NA; v_call: TRBV5-4; cdr3_aa: CAVRGPKSTEAFF; cdr3_nt: TGTGCCGTCAGGGGTCCCAAGAGCACTGAAGCTTTCTTT
j_call: TRBJ2-5; clone_size: NA; d_call: TRBD1; v_call: TRBV2; cdr3_aa: CASSQPGQAEYF; cdr3_nt: TGTGCCAGCAGCCAACCGGGACAGGCAGAGTACTTC
j_call: TRBJ1-1; clone_size: few; d_call: NA; v_call: TRBV19; cdr3_aa: CASSQSGVEAFF; cdr3_nt: TGTGCCAGTAGCCAGTCCGGGGTTGAAGCTTTCTTT
j_call: TRBJ2-3; clone_size: NA; d_call: NA; v_call: TRBV12-5; cdr3_aa: CASGLVPGDTQYF; cdr3_nt: TGTGCTAGTGGTTTGGTACCAGGAGATACGCAGTATTTT
j_call: TRBJ2-3; clone_size: NA; d_call: NA; v_call: TRBV5-4; cdr3_aa: CASSPEGGGGTDTQYF; cdr3_nt: TGTGCCAGCAGCCCGGAGGGGGGGGGTGGCACAGATACGCAGTATTTT
j_call: TRBJ2-3; clone_size: NA; d_call: TRBD1; v_call: TRBV9; cdr3_aa: CASSPWDRATDTQYF; cdr3_nt: TGTGCCAGCAGCCCCTGGGACAGGGCGACAGATACGCAGTATTTT
j_call: TRBJ2-3; clone_size: NA; d_call: TRBD2; v_call: TRBV5-1; cdr3_aa: CASSPGWGLAGPGDSDTQYF; cdr3_nt: TGCGCCAGCAGCCCAGGGTGGGGACTAGCTGGACCCGGAGATTCAGATACGCAGTATTTT
j_call: TRBJ2-7; clone_size: NA; d_call: TRBD1; v_call: TRBV9; cdr3_aa: CASSVDRVAYEQYF; cdr3_nt: TGTGCCAGCAGCGTTGACAGGGTGGCCTACGAGCAGTACTTC
j_call: TRBJ2-5; clone_size: NA; d_call: NA; v_call: TRBV4-1; cdr3_aa: CASSQERTTAQETQYF; cdr3_nt: TGCGCCAGCAGCCAAGAACGGACGACAGCCCAAGAGACCCAGTACTTC
j_call: TRBJ2-7; clone_size: NA; d_call: NA; v_call: TRBV4-2; cdr3_aa: CASSNQVYEQYF; cdr3_nt: TGTGCCAGCAGCAATCAGGTCTACGAGCAGTACTTC
j_call: TRBJ1-2; clone_size: NA; d_call: NA; v_call: TRBV4-3; cdr3_aa: CASSQERQLNPYGYTF; cdr3_nt: TGCGCCAGCAGCCAAGAGCGGCAGCTGAACCCCTATGGCTACACCTTC
j_call: TRBJ2-2; clone_size: few; d_call: NA; v_call: TRBV7-9; cdr3_aa: CASSWWTANTGELFF; cdr3_nt: TGTGCCAGCAGCTGGTGGACAGCGAACACCGGGGAGCTGTTTTTT
j_call: TRBJ2-7; clone_size: NA; d_call: TRBD1; v_call: TRBV4-1; cdr3_aa: CASSLTGLTYEQYF; cdr3_nt: TGCGCCAGCAGCCTGACAGGGTTAACCTACGAGCAGTACTTC
j_call: TRBJ2-4; clone_size: once; d_call: TRBD2; v_call: TRBV15; cdr3_aa: CATSRVWETSGVNIQYF; cdr3_nt: TGTGCCACCAGCAGAGTGTGGGAGACTAGCGGGGTTAACATTCAGTACTTC
j_call: TRBJ2-7; clone_size: NA; d_call: NA; v_call: TRBV27; cdr3_aa: CASSPKGLASYEQYF; cdr3_nt: TGTGCCAGCAGTCCTAAGGGACTCGCCTCCTACGAGCAGTACTTC
j_call: TRBJ2-3; clone_size: NA; d_call: TRBD1; v_call: TRBV30; cdr3_aa: CAWSVPLSWDRDTQYF; cdr3_nt: TGTGCCTGGAGTGTACCTCTTTCTTGGGACAGAGATACGCAGTATTTT
j_call: TRBJ2-7; clone_size: NA; d_call: NA; v_call: TRBV18; cdr3_aa: CASSPLRRIYEQYF; cdr3_nt: TGTGCCAGCTCACCCCTGCGGCGGATCTACGAGCAGTACTTC
j_call: TRBJ2-2; clone_size: NA; d_call: NA; v_call: TRBV5-1; cdr3_aa: CASSRTGELFF; cdr3_nt: TGCGCCAGCAGCCGCACCGGGGAGCTGTTTTTT
j_call: TRBJ2-7; clone_size: NA; d_call: TRBD1; v_call: TRBV7-2; cdr3_aa: CASSLTGIYEQYF; cdr3_nt: TGTGCCAGCAGCTTGACAGGGATCTACGAGCAGTACTTC
j_call: TRBJ1-1; clone_size: NA; d_call: NA; v_call: TRBV7-9; cdr3_aa: CASSWEGETNTEAFF; cdr3_nt: TGTGCCAGCAGCTGGGAGGGGGAGACGAACACTGAAGCTTTCTTT
j_call: TRBJ1-1; clone_size: NA; d_call: TRBD1; v_call: TRBV5-4; cdr3_aa: CASTNPGQGGTEAFF; cdr3_nt: TGTGCCAGCACCAACCCCGGACAGGGAGGGACTGAAGCTTTCTTT
j_call: TRBJ2-3; clone_size: NA; d_call: TRBD2; v_call: TRBV9; cdr3_aa: CASSLFGGTSDTQYF; cdr3_nt: TGTGCCAGCAGCCTCTTCGGGGGGACCTCAGATACGCAGTATTTT
j_call: TRBJ2-7; clone_size: NA; d_call: TRBD1; v_call: TRBV5-1; cdr3_aa: CASSLAGGVVYEQYF; cdr3_nt: TGCGCCAGCAGCTTGGCAGGGGGCGTAGTCTACGAGCAGTACTTC
j_call: TRBJ2-1; clone_size: once; d_call: TRBD2; v_call: TRBV7-3; cdr3_aa: CASSSLAGASYNEQFF; cdr3_nt: TGTGCCAGCAGCTCCCTAGCGGGGGCCTCCTACAATGAGCAGTTCTTC
j_call: TRBJ2-3; clone_size: NA; d_call: TRBD1; v_call: TRBV2; cdr3_aa: CASSPDRAPTDTQYF; cdr3_nt: TGTGCCAGCAGCCCCGACAGGGCCCCCACAGATACGCAGTATTTT
j_call: TRBJ2-7; clone_size: few; d_call: TRBD1; v_call: TRBV11-1; cdr3_aa: CASSLGGTGTYEQYF; cdr3_nt: TGTGCCAGCAGCTTAGGAGGGACAGGGACCTACGAGCAGTACTTC
j_call: TRBJ1-6; clone_size: NA; d_call: NA; v_call: TRBV9; cdr3_aa: CASSDEDSSPLHF; cdr3_nt: TGTGCCAGCAGCGACGAGGACAGTTCACCCCTCCACTTT
j_call: TRBJ1-2; clone_size: NA; d_call: NA; v_call: TRBV19; cdr3_aa: CASSTERKDYTF; cdr3_nt: TGTGCCAGTAGTACAGAGCGCAAAGACTACACCTTC
j_call: TRBJ1-2; clone_size: NA; d_call: TRBD1; v_call: TRBV7-8; cdr3_aa: CASTSGQLAYGYTF; cdr3_nt: TGTGCCAGCACCTCGGGACAGCTCGCCTATGGCTACACCTTC
j_call: TRBJ2-4; clone_size: once; d_call: TRBD1; v_call: TRBV27; cdr3_aa: CASSPGQGLAKNIQYF; cdr3_nt: TGTGCCAGCAGTCCCGGACAGGGGCTAGCCAAAAACATTCAGTACTTC
j_call: TRBJ1-1; clone_size: NA; d_call: NA; v_call: TRBV27; cdr3_aa: CASRSSGLNTEAFF; cdr3_nt: TGTGCCAGCAGGTCCAGCGGGCTGAACACTGAAGCTTTCTTT
j_call: TRBJ1-2; clone_size: NA; d_call: TRBD1; v_call: TRBV27; cdr3_aa: CASSFGDSYGYTF; cdr3_nt: TGTGCCAGCAGCTTTGGGGACAGCTATGGCTACACCTTC
j_call: TRBJ1-5; clone_size: NA; d_call: NA; v_call: TRBV7-2; cdr3_aa: CASSLSRQINQPQHF; cdr3_nt: TGTGCCAGCAGCTTAAGTCGTCAGATCAATCAGCCCCAGCATTTT
j_call: TRBJ1-5; clone_size: NA; d_call: NA; v_call: TRBV27; cdr3_aa: CASSFSINQPQHF; cdr3_nt: TGTGCCAGCAGTTTTTCCATCAATCAGCCCCAGCATTTT
j_call: TRBJ2-3; clone_size: NA; d_call: NA; v_call: TRBV4-3; cdr3_aa: CASSQVMVAGRNTDTQYF; cdr3_nt: TGCGCCAGCAGCCAAGTCATGGTTGCAGGCAGAAACACAGATACGCAGTATTTT
j_call: TRBJ1-3; clone_size: NA; d_call: TRBD1; v_call: TRBV4-1; cdr3_aa: CASSQMGQGRSGNTIYF; cdr3_nt: TGCGCCAGCAGCCAGATGGGACAGGGCCGAAGTGGAAACACCATATATTTT